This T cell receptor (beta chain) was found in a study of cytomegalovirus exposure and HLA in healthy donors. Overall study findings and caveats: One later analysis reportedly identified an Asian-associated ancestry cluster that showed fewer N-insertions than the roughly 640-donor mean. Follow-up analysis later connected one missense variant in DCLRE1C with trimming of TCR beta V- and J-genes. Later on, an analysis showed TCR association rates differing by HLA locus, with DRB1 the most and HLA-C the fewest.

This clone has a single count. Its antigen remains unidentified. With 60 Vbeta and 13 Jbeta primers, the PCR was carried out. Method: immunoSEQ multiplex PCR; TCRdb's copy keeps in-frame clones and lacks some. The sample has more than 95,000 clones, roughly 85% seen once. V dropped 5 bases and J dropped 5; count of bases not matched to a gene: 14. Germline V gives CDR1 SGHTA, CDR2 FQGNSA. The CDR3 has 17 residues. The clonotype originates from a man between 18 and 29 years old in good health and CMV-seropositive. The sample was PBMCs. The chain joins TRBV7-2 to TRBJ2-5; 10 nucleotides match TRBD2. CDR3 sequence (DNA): TGTGCCAGCAGCCCAACCTTAGCGGGGGGACCGGAGGAGACCCAGTACTTC. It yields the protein CASSPTLAGGPEETQYF.